This is a list of T cell receptor beta chains from one sample in a study of breast tumors, draining lymph nodes, adjacent tissues. One entry per CDR3 protein, called by TCRdb with MiXCR from the multiplex PCR reads. There are about 63,000 distinct CDR3 sequences in the sample; approximately 62% occur only once, and less than 20% lies in the top ten. The specimen was breast tumor tissue. These receptors were taken from a female donor with breast cancer. Some clones in this sample may be carry-over from other donors' samples. The CDR3 runs from the conserved cysteine through the conserved F or W. The order of the fields is J gene, V gene, CDR3 protein.

>TRBJ2-7|TRBV19
CASSIGPGGSGIYEQYF
>TRBJ2-3|TRBV6-5
CASSYGLAVDTQYF
>TRBJ2-7|TRBV20-1
CSAPLTSPPKEQYF
>TRBJ2-6|TRBV9
CASSVPVQGRGSGANVLTF
>TRBJ1-2|TRBV7-8
CASSQPNMGDYGYPF
>TRBJ2-6|TRBV20-1
CSAGGGANVPTF
>TRBJ2-3|TRBV7-3
CASSPRGVGDSLTDTQYF
>TRBJ2-7|TRBV20-1
CSARDLAGVNEQYF
>TRBJ1-2|TRBV5-1
CASGNGTGFRGYTF
>TRBJ1-2|TRBV10-2
CASRAGTGGNYGYTF
>TRBJ2-3|TRBV5-4
CASSLAGTGTDTQYF
>TRBJ1-2|TRBV29-1
CSVHRGAGGYTF
>TRBJ2-5|TRBV7-8
CASSRQPSTDQETQYF
>TRBJ2-7|TRBV7-9
CASSLVGGRADYEQYF
>TRBJ2-7|TRBV20-1
CSASPGLAYEQYF
>TRBJ2-5|TRBV4-1
CASSQTGSLKTQYF
>TRBJ1-2|TRBV28
CASSFQQGADYGYTF
>TRBJ1-6|TRBV7-8
CASSLAGTIRSPLHF
>TRBJ2-7|TRBV12-3/TRBV12-4
CASSRTGSYEQYF
>TRBJ2-5|TRBV29-1
CSVGGGNFEETQYF
>TRBJ2-3|TRBV5-1
CASSVGLTTDTQYF
>TRBJ1-6|TRBV25-1
CASGSYNSPLHF
>TRBJ2-1|TRBV7-9
CASSIGTSGRNEQFF
>TRBJ2-5|TRBV2
CASSEGEWGTQETQYF
>TRBJ2-2|TRBV2
CASSEENTGEPVF
>TRBJ2-1|TRBV28
CASSLKAGGFNEQFF
>TRBJ2-5|TRBV7-3
CASSSGLAGQETQYF
>TRBJ2-1|TRBV7-6
CASSFFPGQIYNEQFF
>TRBJ2-1|TRBV6-6
CASSQQGVDGTKEQFF
>TRBJ2-5|TRBV20-1
CSAGDGTSGRRETQYF
>TRBJ1-2|TRBV20-1
CSAREQPRDGYTF
>TRBJ2-1|TRBV5-1
CASSLAVYNEQFF
>TRBJ1-6|TRBV19
CANSSDRAVGTGNSPLHF
>TRBJ2-3|TRBV9
CASSVSGRAPDTQYF
>TRBJ1-4|TRBV19
CASGRGSAGEKLFF
>TRBJ1-3|TRBV19
CASSTGTANTIYF
>TRBJ2-2|TRBV18
CASSPGTTNTGELFF
>TRBJ1-5|TRBV2
CASSGQGPMSNQPQHF
>TRBJ1-5|TRBV5-5
CASSLALTGWDSNQPQHF
>TRBJ2-3|TRBV10-3
CAISSSTDTQYF
>TRBJ2-2|TRBV28
CASSPSRTSGRGRTGELFF
>TRBJ2-2|TRBV7-9
CASSPPGTGFYTGELFF
>TRBJ2-7|TRBV20-1
CSARDGQGAYEQYF
>TRBJ1-3|TRBV12-3/TRBV12-4
CASSFGTSGNTIYF
>TRBJ2-7|TRBV9
CASSVAPGLSYEQYF
>TRBJ2-1|TRBV20-1
CSARLPGRGDNEQFF
>TRBJ1-6|TRBV15
CATSRDRGRNSPLHF
>TRBJ2-5|TRBV20-1
CSAHSDSQETQYF
>TRBJ2-2|TRBV2
CASKGRTGELFF
>TRBJ1-5|TRBV20-1
CSGVDLRQHF
>TRBJ2-6|TRBV29-1
CSVFMAGLSGANVLTF
>TRBJ1-2|TRBV20-1
CSARGGYTF
>TRBJ2-1|TRBV20-1
CSASMRGGLAGAYNEQLF
>TRBJ1-2|TRBV12-5
CASGWDRGLDGYTF
>TRBJ1-6|TRBV18
CASSPSRGRYNSPLHF
>TRBJ1-3|TRBV7-9
CASSPPESGNTIYF
>TRBJ1-4|TRBV5-1
CASRPGPSMEKLFF
>TRBJ2-1|TRBV4-3
CASSQGLVAGGDEQFF
>TRBJ1-5|TRBV11-2
CASSSQGSTQPQHF
>TRBJ2-1|TRBV5-1
CASSRETGIGNEQFF